What follows are 6 T cell receptor beta chains derived from one specimen sequenced in a study of shared clonotypes between healthy human individuals (dated by TCRdb to about 2020). The protocol used for the library was the immunoSEQ multiplex PCR assay. Here the immuneACCESS table is served through TCRdb, limited to in-frame sequences with V and J called. Missing clones are a known gap in these copies; in checked studies unresolved V genes cover under half, and the rest lacks a known reason. The sample includes approximately 1,500,000 clones, with approximately 98% observed a single time. Clones ranked in the top ten supply around 0.47% of the sample. The sample comprised naive CD4+ T cells sorted from blood. This sample's cell subset or site label indicates: CD45RA+ positively selected. These TCRs come from a man in his thirties or forties in good health.

The chain carries TRBV29-1 and TRBJ2-7; 8 bases are a match to TRBD2. CDR3 length: 15 residues. J gave up 4 bases and V 6 bases, and 14 bases lay outside the gene matches. The germline V gene encodes CDR1 SQVTM and CDR2 ANQGSEA. The CDR3 DNA is TGCAGCGTGAATATGGGACTAGGCCCCGTTTACGAGCAGTACTTC. Its protein is CSVNMGLGPVYEQYF.

This clone appeared a single time. The chain recombines TRBV7-7 with TRBJ1-5, with D maybe TRBD1 (5 bases). CDR1 and CDR2 from the germline V gene are SSHAT and FNYEAQ (reference sequence). CDR3 length equals 13 residues. The CDR3 bases are TGTGCTAGCTCGCAGGGCATCAATCAGCCCCAGCATTTT. Translated, it gives CASSQGINQPQHF.

CDR3 DNA sequence: TGCGCCAGCAGCCAAGAGGGACTAGCGGGATACCTTATGCCCACAGATACGCAGTATTTT. It yields the protein CASSQEGLAGYLMPTDTQYF. The chain recombines TRBV4-1 with TRBJ2-3; the match to TRBD2 covers 13 bases. The germline V gene has CDR1 MGHRA and CDR2 YSYEKL. The CDR3 is 20 residues long. With V trimmed by 0 bases and J by 2 bases, 11 bases remained unmatched.

V usage is TRBV11-2 and J usage is TRBJ2-1; a possible D gene is TRBD2 (5 bases). The V and J ends lost 7 bases and 6 bases respectively, with 16 bases between them. The germline V gene has CDR1 SGHAT and CDR2 FQNNGV. CDR3 size: 14 residues. This chain's CDR3 is CASKKTGLANEQFF. The DNA for the CDR3 is TGTGCCAGCAAGAAAACTGGACTGGCCAATGAGCAGTTCTTC.

V usage is TRBV27 and J usage is TRBJ2-5; 8 positions agree with TRBD1. Losses at the gene ends were 3 bases for V and 5 bases for J; bases not matched to a gene: 8. The CDR3 extends over 15 amino acids. Germline V lookup: CDR1 MNHEY, CDR2 SMNVEV (reference sequence). As DNA, the CDR3 is TGTGCCAGCAGTTTGTCCAGGGGGCTTCGTGAGACCCAGTACTTC. Translating it yields CASSLSRGLRETQYF.

The chain has TRBV19 and TRBJ2-7; TRBD1 agrees at 7 bases. This CDR3 comprises 14 residues. V lost 5 bases and J lost 6; bases outside the gene matches: 10. The germline gives CDR1 LNHDA, CDR2 SQIVND (reference sequence). The CDR3, as DNA: TGTGCCAGTAGTCTATCCGGGACAGTGCCCGAGCAGTACTTC. Encoded protein: CASSLSGTVPEQYF. Using reference TRBV19 and TRBJ2-7 for the parts outside the CDR3, the full variable domain is DGGITQSPKYLFRKEGQNVTLSCEQNLNHDAMYWYRQDPGQGLRLIYYSQIVNDFQKGDIAEGYSVSREKKESFPLTVTSAQKNPTAFYLCASSLSGTVPEQYFGPGTRLTVT.